The 19 T cell receptor beta chains listed next were all sequenced from one sample in a study of T cell changes during pregnancy in multiple sclerosis. TCRdb keeps only in-frame clones here, not all; method: immunoSEQ multiplex PCR. Of about 51,000 clones listed, roughly 94% are singletons. The material was CD4+ T cells from peripheral blood mononuclear cells, obtained in the second trimester of pregnancy. The receptor set was obtained from a female donor with multiple sclerosis, enrolled in a pregnancy study.

The CDR3 nucleotides read TGTGCCAGCAGCTTAGATCCAGGCCCCTCAGAGACCCAGTACTTC. Amino acid sequence: CASSLDPGPSETQYF. This chain joins TRBV7-2 and TRBJ2-5; D gene unclear. V was trimmed by 1 base and J by 4 bases, leaving 13 bases between them. The CDR3 is 15 residues long. Per germline, CDR1 SGHTA and CDR2 FQGNSA.

This clone has just one count. The rearrangement uses TRBV9 and TRBJ2-6; D is perhaps TRBD2 (5 bases). CDR3 length: 17 residues. Trimming took off 0 bases at V and 0 bases at J, with 10 bases between the two ends. The germline CDR1 and CDR2 sequences are SGDLS and YYNGEE. CDR3 nucleotide sequence: TGTGCCAGCAGCGTAGACGGCGGGTCCTCTGGGGCCAACGTCCTGACTTTC. Amino acid sequence: CASSVDGGSSGANVLTF.

The rearrangement uses TRBV27 and TRBJ2-5; 9 nucleotides line up with TRBD2. CDR3 length: 15 residues. The germline CDR1 and CDR2 sequences are MNHEY and SMNVEV (reference sequence). J was trimmed by 7 bases and V by 0 bases; bases with no gene match: 6. CDR3 loop: CASSLSSGGLGTQYF. The CDR3 DNA sequence: TGTGCCAGCAGTTTATCCAGCGGGGGGCTAGGGACCCAGTACTTC.

This clone was observed a few times. The rearrangement joins TRBV29-1 to TRBJ1-1; TRBD1 agrees at 11 bases. Germline lookup yields CDR1 SQVTM and CDR2 ANQGSEA. This CDR3 contains 11 residues. Unmatched junction bases numbered 0, after V lost 4 bases and J lost 8 bases. The CDR3 nucleotides read TGCAGCGTTGGGACAGGGGGCGAAGCTTTCTTT. Translation gives CSVGTGGEAFF. The variable domain in full, completed from reference TRBV29-1 and TRBJ1-1, reads SAVISQKPSRDICQRGTSLTIQCQVDSQVTMMFWYRQQPGQSLTLIATANQGSEATYESGFVIDKFPISRPNLTFSTLTVSNMSPEDSSIYLCSVGTGGEAFFGQGTRLTVV.

The chain has TRBV6-5 and TRBJ2-2, with a weak D call TRBD2 (7 bases). The ends were cut back, 6 bases at V and 7 bases at J, with 18 bases in the middle. This CDR3 is built from 15 residues. Germline CDR1 reads MNHEY; CDR2 reads SVGAGI. CDR3 DNA sequence: TGTGCCAGCAGCCTAGGGGGGGGTTCAAGCGGGGAGCTGTTTTTT. Amino acid sequence: CASSLGGGSSGELFF.

CDR3 DNA sequence: TGTGCCAGCAGTTATACAGGGAATCAGCCCCAGCATTTT. The encoded protein is CASSYTGNQPQHF. The chain employs TRBV6-6 and TRBJ1-5; a possible D gene is TRBD1 (6 bases). V was pared by 3 bases and J by 4 bases, with 7 bases between. The CDR3 runs 13 residues. Germline CDR1 reads MNHNY; CDR2 reads SVGAGI (reference sequence).

The rearrangement links TRBV6-6 to TRBJ1-2, with D uncertain. The V gene's germline CDR1 is MNHNY and CDR2 SVGAGI (reference sequence). This CDR3 is 12 amino acids long. The chain's CDR3 is CAGGDGNYGYTF. CDR3 sequence (DNA): TGTGCAGGTGGAGATGGAAACTATGGCTACACCTTC.

The genes are TRBV7-2 and TRBJ2-3, with D uncertain. V shed 1 base and J shed 0 bases, with 11 bases lying between them. CDR1 and CDR2 from the germline V gene are SGHTA and FQGNSA. The CDR3 consists of 16 residues. The CDR3 DNA is TGTGCCAGCAGCTTAGACCGGCGGTGGAGCACAGATACGCAGTATTTT. Translating it yields CASSLDRRWSTDTQYF. The complete variable domain, with remaining parts taken from reference TRBV7-2 and TRBJ2-3, reads GAGVSQSPSNKVTEKGKDVELRCDPISGHTALYWYRQSLGQGLEFLIYFQGNSAPDKSGLPSDRFSAERTGGSVSTLTIQRTQQEDSAVYLCASSLDRRWSTDTQYFGPGTRLTVL.

This chain joins TRBV19 and TRBJ2-5, with 8 bases that match TRBD1. CDR1 is LNHDA, CDR2 SQIVND, per germline (reference sequence). The CDR3 consists of 16 residues. Trimming took 3 bases from V and 2 from J; bases not matched to a gene: 8. The CDR3 loop is CASSMWTGRGQETQYF. DNA of the CDR3: TGTGCCAGTAGTATGTGGACAGGGCGAGGGCAAGAGACCCAGTACTTC.

J is TRBJ2-7 and V is TRBV4-3; TRBD1 might be the D (5 bases). Germline V gene lookup returns CDR1 LGHNA and CDR2 YSLEER. The CDR3 runs 15 residues. Trimming removed 1 base at V and 2 bases at J, with 12 bases between. The CDR3 protein is CASSQGIDSTYEQYF. For the CDR3, the DNA is TGCGCCAGCAGCCAAGGCATAGACAGCACCTACGAGCAGTACTTC.

The chain joins TRBV4-3 to TRBJ1-6; TRBD1 aligns across 8 bases. J lost 10 bases, V lost 0 bases, and 5 bases had no gene match. The CDR3 extends over 15 amino acids. Germline CDR1 reads LGHNA; CDR2 reads YSLEER. The CDR3 protein is CASSQEDRGGSPLHF. DNA for the CDR3: TGCGCCAGCAGCCAAGAAGACAGGGGAGGCTCACCCCTCCACTTT.

The chain couples TRBV28 to TRBJ2-7, with 10 bases that match TRBD1. Germline CDR1 is MDHEN and CDR2 is SYDVKM. The V segment lost 5 bases and the J segment 6 bases; nucleotides outside the gene matches: 7. The CDR3 extends over 14 amino acids. The CDR3 DNA sequence: TGTGCCAGCAGTCCCGGGACAGGGGTGCGCGAGCAGTACTTC. Protein sequence: CASSPGTGVREQYF. Full variable domain (remainder filled in from reference TRBV28 and TRBJ2-7): DVKVTQSSRYLVKRTGEKVFLECVQDMDHENMFWYRQDPGLGLRLIYFSYDVKMKEKGDIPEGYSVSREKKERFSLILESASTNQTSMYLCASSPGTGVREQYFGPGTRLTVT.

This clone was picked up one time. The V gene is TRBV18, the J gene TRBJ1-1; TRBD1 matches at 9 bases. Germline V gene lookup returns CDR1 KGHSH and CDR2 LQKENI. With 4 bases clipped from V and 11 bases from J, the junction kept 11 bases outside the gene matches. The length of the CDR3 is 14 residues. DNA for the CDR3: TGTGCCAGCTCACTTGATACCGGGACAGGGTACGCTTTCTTT. Amino acids: CASSLDTGTGYAFF.

This rearrangement joins TRBV7-2 to TRBJ2-2, with a tentative D call TRBD1 (6 bases). The V gene lost 5 bases and the J gene lost 2 bases, with 12 bases spanning the gap. The CDR3 length is 15 residues. Germline V gives CDR1 SGHTA, CDR2 FQGNSA. CDR3 region: CASSPDRFNTGELFF. Here the CDR3 DNA reads TGTGCCAGCAGCCCCGACAGGTTTAACACCGGGGAGCTGTTTTTT.

The chain carries TRBV7-3 and TRBJ1-1; a possible D gene is TRBD1 (5 bases). This CDR3 comprises 14 residues. From germline, CDR1 is SGHTA and CDR2 FQGTGA. The ends were cut back, 5 bases at V and 5 bases at J, with 15 bases in the middle. Here the CDR3 DNA reads TGTGCCAGCAGCCTCGCGGGGGAAGGGACTGAAGCTTTCTTT. Translation gives CASSLAGEGTEAFF.

The table lists this clone with a count of one. The chain employs TRBV18 and TRBJ2-7; a weak D match, TRBD1 (6 bases). Per the germline V gene, CDR1 is KGHSH and CDR2 is LQKENI. V lost 3 bases to trimming and J lost 7 bases, with 16 bases between them. This CDR3 is 14 amino acids long. CDR3 DNA: TGTGCCAGCTCACCTAGTCAGGGGACGGGGGAGCAGTACTTC. It translates to CASSPSQGTGEQYF.

This clone has just one count. The chain combines TRBV5-6 with TRBJ1-1, with D hard to call. Trimming took off 3 bases at V and 7 bases at J, with 7 bases between the two ends. This CDR3 spans 11 amino acids. The germline V gene has CDR1 SGHDT and CDR2 YYEEEE. The CDR3 loop is CASSSEFEAFF. The CDR3 DNA reads TGTGCCAGCAGCTCCGAGTTTGAAGCTTTCTTT.

The J gene is TRBJ2-7, the V gene TRBV5-4, with D possibly matching TRBD1 (5 bases). Germline assignment: CDR1 SGHNT and CDR2 YYREEE (reference sequence). This CDR3 is 14 amino acids long. V was pared by 0 bases and J by 5 bases, with 12 bases between. The CDR3 bases are TGTGCCAGCAGCTTGGGGGCAGGGAACAACGAGCAGTACTTC. It codes for CASSLGAGNNEQYF.

The chain recombines TRBV6-5 with TRBJ1-1; no firm D call. Germline assignment: CDR1 MNHEY and CDR2 SVGAGI. V was shortened by 5 bases and J by 8 bases, with 15 bases between the two germline ends. The CDR3 spans 13 residues. The CDR3 nucleotides read TGTGCCAGCAGTACCAGCGCTAATAAGGAAGCTTTCTTT. It codes for CASSTSANKEAFF.